This T cell receptor beta chain was captured by sequencing in a study of T cell responses to AZD1222 COVID-19 vaccine. About the study: Combined were second doses at about 4 or about 12 weeks. Study-wide findings and caveats: White British donors predominated, females outnumbered males, and clonal diversity was possibly underestimated.

As to this clone: The antigen is not known.

The method was immunoSEQ multiplex PCR; TCRdb's version includes in-frame clones alone and lacks a portion of them. The sample comprises 150,000 or so clones, about 91% of which are singletons, and more than 1.3% rests with the top ten. CDR3 size: 16 residues. The germline V gene encodes CDR1 SGHVS and CDR2 FNYEAQ. Trimming removed 1 base at V and 4 bases at J, with 16 bases between. This rearrangement joins TRBV7-6 to TRBJ1-2; D is possibly TRBD1 (6 bases). Source: peripheral blood, taken on day 0 of AZD1222 vaccination. This sequence originates from an adult in good health. The CDR3 sequence is CASSLGQAGGGYGYTF. In nucleotides, the CDR3 is TGTGCCAGCAGCTTAGGCCAAGCCGGGGGCGGCTATGGCTACACCTTC.